These 9 T cell receptor beta chains were all obtained from the same sample, sequenced in a study of cytomegalovirus exposure and HLA in healthy donors. PCR primers comprised 60 Vbeta and 13 Jbeta primers. TCRdb keeps only in-frame clones here, not all; method: immunoSEQ multiplex PCR. The sample holds hundreds of thousands of clones, under 80% seen once. The sequencing input was PBMCs. The receptors were sampled from a female donor in good health and CMV-seronegative.

The chain combines TRBV12-5 with TRBJ2-7, with D possibly being TRBD1 (6 bases). The CDR3 extends over 15 amino acids. Germline V lookup: CDR1 LGHNT, CDR2 FRNRAP. Trimming pared 1 base from V and 2 bases from J, leaving 12 bases between. The CDR3 reads CASGLAGTPAYEQYF. For the CDR3, the DNA is TGTGCTAGTGGTTTGGCAGGGACACCAGCCTACGAGCAGTACTTC.

This clone occurred a few times. The sample contains more than one DNA sequence encoding this CDR3. The chain uses TRBV10-3 and TRBJ2-3, with 12 bases aligning to TRBD2. The germline CDR1 and CDR2 sequences are ENHRY and SYGVKD. Losses at the gene ends were 0 bases for V and 6 bases for J; bases not matched to a gene: 1. This CDR3 is built from 15 residues. DNA of the CDR3: TGTGCCATCAGTGAGTCCGGACTAGCGGGGGATACGCAGTATTTT. This sequence encodes CAISESGLAGDTQYF.

V and J are TRBV5-1 and TRBJ2-4, with a possible D match to TRBD2 (5 bases). The CDR3 covers 16 residues. Trimming took off 0 bases at V and 3 bases at J, with 13 bases between the two ends. The germline CDR1 and CDR2 sequences are SGHRS and YFSETQ. The CDR3 DNA sequence: TGCGCCAGCAGCTTGGGTGGGTATCGGGACAAAAACATTCAGTACTTC. Translated, it gives CASSLGGYRDKNIQYF.

The chain has TRBV2 and TRBJ2-2, with TRBD2 matching over 11 bases. Germline V lookup: CDR1 SNHLY, CDR2 FYNNEI. V was pared by 6 bases and J by 6 bases, with 6 bases of the junction left unmatched. The length of the CDR3 is 15 residues. The CDR3 spells CASSTLAGGAGELFF. Here the CDR3 DNA reads TGTGCCAGCAGCACGCTAGCGGGAGGCGCCGGGGAGCTGTTTTTT.

The chain employs TRBV7-2 and TRBJ2-1; tentatively, D is TRBD2 (7 bases). The CDR3 is 15 residues long. Trimming cost V 0 bases and J 8 bases, with 14 bases left between them. Per germline, CDR1 SGHTA and CDR2 FQGNSA. The CDR3 DNA follows: TGTGCCAGCAGCTTAGCTAAAGGGGGGGCCGATGAGCAGTTCTTC. This sequence encodes CASSLAKGGADEQFF.

The V call is TRBV11-3, the J call TRBJ2-1; 7 bases fit TRBD1. Germline V gives CDR1 SGHNT, CDR2 YENEEA. The CDR3 has 16 amino acids. Trimming at V came to 5 bases and at J to 1 base, leaving 8 bases not matched to a gene. In nucleotides, the CDR3 is TGTGCCAGCAGCAACCGACAGGGCTTTTCCTACAATGAGCAGTTCTTC. The encoded protein is CASSNRQGFSYNEQFF.

The genes are TRBV5-1 and TRBJ2-2, with no clear D. The germline V and J ends were trimmed by 0 bases and 3 bases, with 6 bases remaining between them. CDR3 length equals 14 residues. Germline CDR1 SGHRS, CDR2 YFSETQ. CDR3 protein: CASSLGLDTGELFF. The CDR3 nucleotides are TGCGCCAGCAGCTTGGGCCTAGACACCGGGGAGCTGTTTTTT.

The chain is built from TRBV5-6 and TRBJ2-1; 7 nucleotides align to TRBD1. The trim removed 3 bases at V and 2 bases at J, leaving 2 bases unmatched. CDR3 length: 14 amino acids. CDR1 and CDR2 (germline): SGHDT, YYEEEE. CDR3 DNA sequence: TGTGCCAGCAGCTCGCAGGGGGCCTACAATGAGCAGTTCTTC. Translated: CASSSQGAYNEQFF.

This clone was recorded a few times. The chain links TRBV27 to TRBJ1-5; unclear D gene. The CDR3 has 13 residues. The V end was cut by 3 bases, the J end by 7 bases, with 10 bases between. Per germline, CDR1 MNHEY and CDR2 SMNVEV (reference sequence). As DNA, the CDR3 is TGTGCCAGCAGTTTGGCAGGAGGACAGCCCCAGCATTTT. It encodes CASSLAGGQPQHF.